This entry lists 12 T cell receptor beta chains sequenced from one sample in a study of cytomegalovirus exposure and HLA in healthy donors. This PCR relied on a set of 60 Vbeta primers and 13 Jbeta primers. Produced via immunoSEQ multiplex PCR; TCRdb's table is partial and in-frame only. Recorded for this sample: around 88,000 clones. Sequenced input: PBMCs. These receptors came from a girl under 18 in good health and CMV-seropositive.

This chain connects TRBV5-1 to TRBJ2-7; TRBD1 is a possible D gene (5 bases). In germline, CDR1 is SGHRS, CDR2 YFSETQ. This CDR3 is 15 amino acids long. V lost 0 bases to trimming and J lost 2 bases, with 12 bases between them. CDR3 sequence (DNA): TGCGCCAGCAGCTTGGGTGGGGCCCCTGCCTACGAGCAGTACTTC. Translating gives CASSLGGAPAYEQYF.

This chain connects TRBV6-6 to TRBJ1-5; 7 positions agree with TRBD1. This CDR3 comprises 13 residues. Germline V CDR1 and CDR2: MNHNY, SVGAGI (reference sequence). The V gene end was trimmed by 6 bases and the J gene end by 3 bases; junction bases not matched to a gene: 2. This chain's CDR3 is CASRTGYNQPQHF. The CDR3 coding sequence is TGTGCCAGCAGGACAGGGTACAATCAGCCCCAGCATTTT.

As DNA, the CDR3 is TGCGCCAGCAGCTTGAGTTCCGAGTCAGATACGCAGTATTTT. The encoded protein is CASSLSSESDTQYF. The chain recombines TRBV5-1 with TRBJ2-3; D gene ambiguous. Trimming stripped 1 base from V and 4 bases from J, with 10 bases between. This CDR3 comprises 14 residues. The germline gives CDR1 SGHRS, CDR2 YFSETQ.

This chain connects TRBV7-8 to TRBJ2-2, with TRBD1 matching over 7 bases. This CDR3 is built from 15 residues. Germline V lookup: CDR1 SGHVS, CDR2 FQNEAQ. Trimming at V came to 2 bases and at J to 4 bases, leaving 4 bases not matched to a gene. The CDR3 spells CASSLKGATTGELFF. As DNA, the CDR3 is TGTGCCAGCAGCTTAAAGGGGGCAACCACCGGGGAGCTGTTTTTT.

V is TRBV28 and J is TRBJ1-1; tentative D call: TRBD1 (5 bases). The germline gives CDR1 MDHEN, CDR2 SYDVKM. CDR3 length equals 14 residues. Trimming removed 2 bases from V and 5 bases from J, with 12 bases in between. CDR3 in DNA: TGTGCCAGCAGTTTAGTGGGGGGAAGGACTGAAGCTTTCTTT. As protein: CASSLVGGRTEAFF.

The chain is built from TRBV28 and TRBJ2-5; 7 bases are a match to TRBD1. Germline loops: CDR1 MDHEN, CDR2 SYDVKM. V was clipped by 2 bases and J by 7 bases; unmatched bases: 10. This CDR3 has 15 residues. CDR3 region: CASSLRDRPLGTQYF. In nucleotides, the CDR3 is TGTGCCAGCAGTTTAAGGGACAGACCGCTGGGGACCCAGTACTTC.

The rearrangement joins TRBV9 to TRBJ2-1; 11 nucleotides line up with TRBD2. The J segment lost 5 bases and the V segment lost 2 bases, leaving 6 bases of the junction unmatched. Germline V gives CDR1 SGDLS, CDR2 YYNGEE. The CDR3 covers 16 residues. In DNA form, the CDR3 reads TGTGCCAGCAGCGTCTCCCTACTAGCGGGAGACAATGAGCAGTTCTTC. Amino acids: CASSVSLLAGDNEQFF. Looking up the rest from reference TRBV9 and TRBJ2-1 gives the full variable domain: DSGVTQTPKHLITATGQRVTLRCSPRSGDLSVYWYQQSLDQGLQFLIQYYNGEERAKGNILERFSAQQFPDLHSELNLSSLELGDSALYFCASSVSLLAGDNEQFFGPGTRLTVL.

The V gene is TRBV9, the J gene TRBJ1-1; D gene ambiguous. The CDR3 totals 15 residues. Trimming left V 0 bases short and J 3 bases short, with 12 bases between. Germline loops: CDR1 SGDLS, CDR2 YYNGEE. CDR3 nucleotides: TGTGCCAGCAGCGTAGTCGGGGTTGGCGACACTGAAGCTTTCTTT. Translating gives CASSVVGVGDTEAFF.

The rearrangement links TRBV5-1 to TRBJ1-4, with TRBD1 matching over 8 bases. CDR3 size: 14 residues. The ends lost 5 bases at V and 5 bases at J; junction bases unmatched: 5. Germline-derived CDR1 and CDR2 are SGHRS and YFSETQ. CDR3: CASRGQGVNEKLFF. Written as DNA, the CDR3 is TGCGCCAGCAGAGGACAGGGAGTGAATGAAAAACTGTTTTTT.

The rearrangement joins TRBV30 to TRBJ1-1; D not resolved. This CDR3 has 11 residues. Germline assignment: CDR1 GTSNPN and CDR2 SVGIG (reference sequence). The V end lost 5 bases, the J end lost 10 bases, and 14 bases lay between the germline ends. CDR3 in amino acids: CAWSGSAAAFF. In DNA form, the CDR3 reads TGTGCCTGGTCCGGGAGCGCCGCAGCTTTCTTT.

V usage is TRBV6-6 and J usage is TRBJ2-2; D may be TRBD2 (6 bases). With 0 bases removed from V and 6 bases from J, the gap between germline ends came to 8 bases. The length of the CDR3 is 14 residues. Germline CDR1 is MNHNY and CDR2 is SVGAGI (reference sequence). Written as DNA, the CDR3 is TGTGCCAGCAGTTACTCTGGAGGGTCCGGGGAGCTGTTTTTT. This sequence encodes CASSYSGGSGELFF.

This sequence joins TRBV7-2 and TRBJ2-5; 10 bases match TRBD1. Unmatched junction bases numbered 11, after V lost 5 bases and J lost 5 bases. The CDR3 spans 16 residues. Germline V CDR1 and CDR2: SGHTA, FQGNSA. CDR3 loop: CASSARTGGSGETQYF. DNA for the CDR3: TGTGCCAGCAGCGCCCGGACAGGGGGATCGGGGGAGACCCAGTACTTC.